What follows are 20 T cell receptor beta chains derived from one specimen sequenced in a study of beta chain features in type 1 diabetes. cDNA synthesis used the whole RNA isolate, giving expressed TCRB sequences. Sequencing used immunoSEQ multiplex PCR; TCRdb keeps in-frame clones, though not all of them. The table lists some 240,000 clones, under 13% of them singletons. The sample consisted of central memory CD4+ T cells from blood. The source is a man younger than 30 in good health.

The V and J genes are TRBV5-1 and TRBJ1-1; D not resolved. V lost 4 bases and J 0 bases, leaving 10 bases between the germline ends. The CDR3 runs 14 residues. Germline V lookup: CDR1 SGHRS, CDR2 YFSETQ. The CDR3 is CASSIYSMNTEAFF. In nucleotides, the CDR3 is TGCGCCAGCAGCATTTATTCTATGAACACTGAAGCTTTCTTT.

The chain uses TRBV11-2 and TRBJ2-4, with 7 nucleotides matching TRBD2. The V and J ends lost 5 bases and 1 base, in that order; junction bases with no gene match: 5. CDR3 length: 15 amino acids. CDR1 is SGHAT and CDR2 is FQNNGV in the germline V gene. The CDR3 here is CASSPRGTAKNIQYF. In nucleotides, the CDR3 is TGTGCCAGCAGCCCGCGGGGGACTGCCAAAAACATTCAGTACTTC.

V is TRBV15 and J is TRBJ2-3, with a weak D call TRBD2 (5 bases). With 0 bases removed from V and 3 bases from J, the gap between germline ends came to 13 bases. CDR1 LNHNV and CDR2 YYDKDF come from the germline V gene (reference sequence). The CDR3 runs 16 residues. The CDR3 DNA is TGTGCCACCAGCAGAGATTATTCAGGAGGTACAGATACGCAGTATTTT. Encoded protein: CATSRDYSGGTDTQYF.

This clone appeared a few times. This sequence joins TRBV28 and TRBJ1-5, with 7 bases aligning to TRBD1. The CDR3 sequence is 16 residues long. After removal of 5 bases from V and 6 bases from J, the junction contained 13 bases not matched to a gene. The germline V gene encodes CDR1 MDHEN and CDR2 SYDVKM. This CDR3 is CASSGKRQGGSQPQHF. In DNA form, the CDR3 reads TGTGCCAGCAGTGGAAAAAGACAGGGAGGATCTCAGCCCCAGCATTTT.

This clone was recorded many times. The rearrangement links TRBV11-2 to TRBJ2-7; D may be TRBD2 (5 bases). V was cut by 1 base and J by 0 bases, with 10 bases left in between. Germline CDR1 reads SGHAT; CDR2 reads FQNNGV. The CDR3 is 15 residues long. DNA of the CDR3: TGTGCCAGCAGCTTAGTAGAGCGGAGCTCCTACGAGCAGTACTTC. Protein product: CASSLVERSSYEQYF.

This clone was recorded a few times. CDR3 protein: CASSLTRTSGVNEQFF. In DNA, the CDR3 is TGTGCCAGCAGCTTAACTCGGACTAGCGGCGTTAATGAGCAGTTCTTC. The gene calls are TRBV7-3 and TRBJ2-1, with 10 nucleotides matching TRBD2. In germline, CDR1 is SGHTA, CDR2 FQGTGA. The CDR3 is 16 residues long. The trim removed 0 bases at V and 7 bases at J, leaving 6 bases unmatched. The variable domain in full, with the rest retrieved from reference TRBV7-3 and TRBJ2-1, is GAGVSQTPSNKVTEKGKYVELRCDPISGHTALYWYRQSLGQGPEFLIYFQGTGAADDSGLPNDRFFAVRPEGSVSTLKIQRTERGDSAVYLCASSLTRTSGVNEQFFGPGTRLTVL.

A few counts support this clone. The chain carries TRBV5-1 and TRBJ2-5, with D unresolved. Germline lookup yields CDR1 SGHRS and CDR2 YFSETQ. Trimming took 3 bases from V and 5 from J, leaving 17 bases between them. This CDR3 contains 15 residues. CDR3 in DNA: TGCGCCAGCAGCTCCGGCGTCTCGCAACGGGAGACCCAGTACTTC. Translating it yields CASSSGVSQRETQYF.

The V and J genes are TRBV7-2 and TRBJ2-5; D not certain. CDR1 is SGHTA, CDR2 FQGNSA, per germline. V was shortened by 4 bases and J by 2 bases, with 5 bases between the two germline ends. The CDR3 contains 12 residues. Written as DNA, the CDR3 is TGTGCCAGCAGCTGGGTGCAAGAGACCCAGTACTTC. It specifies CASSWVQETQYF. The full variable domain, its missing parts supplied by reference TRBV7-2 and TRBJ2-5, is GAGVSQSPSNKVTEKGKDVELRCDPISGHTALYWYRQSLGQGLEFLIYFQGNSAPDKSGLPSDRFSAERTGGSVSTLTIQRTQQEDSAVYLCASSWVQETQYFGPGTRLLVL.

This clone was observed a handful of times. V gene TRBV9 combines with J gene TRBJ2-2; D unresolved. The germline V gene encodes CDR1 SGDLS and CDR2 YYNGEE. This CDR3 is built from 14 residues. Trimming shortened V by 0 bases and J by 1 base, and 4 bases separated the two germline ends. CDR3 nucleotide sequence: TGTGCCAGCAGCGTAGCTCTGAACACCGGGGAGCTGTTTTTT. Protein product: CASSVALNTGELFF.

The V gene is TRBV7-8, the J gene TRBJ2-1; 8 nucleotides match TRBD1. Per germline, CDR1 SGHVS and CDR2 FQNEAQ. V dropped 6 bases and J dropped 7; count of bases not matched to a gene: 11. This CDR3 has 15 amino acids. CDR3 region: CASSSTGAVYNEQFF. The DNA of the CDR3 is TGTGCCAGCAGTTCGACAGGGGCGGTCTATAATGAGCAGTTCTTC.

In this sample, this clone turned up many times. This rearrangement joins TRBV14 to TRBJ2-1; the match to TRBD2 covers 13 bases. Germline loops: CDR1 SGHDN, CDR2 FVKESK. The V segment lost 4 bases and the J segment 8 bases; nucleotides outside the gene matches: 5. The CDR3 totals 15 residues. The CDR3 region is CASSLGLAGVHEQFF. CDR3 DNA sequence: TGTGCCAGCAGCCTCGGACTAGCGGGAGTCCATGAGCAGTTCTTC.

This chain connects TRBV7-6 to TRBJ2-7; 7 bases agree with TRBD2. Losses at the gene ends were 3 bases for V and 0 bases for J; bases not matched to a gene: 5. Germline CDR1 reads SGHVS; CDR2 reads FNYEAQ. This CDR3 region has 15 residues. Here the CDR3 reads CASSFASGSSYEQYF. CDR3 DNA: TGTGCCAGCAGCTTTGCTAGCGGTAGCTCCTACGAGCAGTACTTC.

V and J are TRBV29-1 and TRBJ1-1, with D unresolved. Germline values: CDR1 SQVTM, CDR2 ANQGSEA. This CDR3 is built from 15 residues. CDR3 nucleotides: TGCAGTGTCGGGGTCGCTAAAGGAGTGAACACTGAAGCTTTCTTT. Translation: CSVGVAKGVNTEAFF.

This clone was detected only a few times. The chain recombines TRBV11-1 with TRBJ2-1; unclear D gene. CDR1 is SGHAT, CDR2 FQDESV, per germline (reference sequence). This CDR3 comprises 12 residues. V was clipped by 0 bases and J by 8 bases, with 5 bases between them. CDR3 region: CASSLAGHEQFF. CDR3 coding DNA: TGTGCCAGCAGCTTAGCTGGCCATGAGCAGTTCTTC.

The chain combines TRBV5-1 with TRBJ2-7; 11 bases line up with TRBD1. V dropped 3 bases and J dropped 6; count of bases not matched to a gene: 11. The germline V gene has CDR1 SGHRS and CDR2 YFSETQ. This CDR3 spans 16 amino acids. The CDR3 DNA reads TGCGCCAGCAGCTCAGCCACCGGGACAGGGGGAGGCGAGCAGTACTTC. This sequence encodes CASSSATGTGGGEQYF.

This clone turned up a few times. The chain is built from TRBV6-5 and TRBJ2-1, with 9 bases fitting TRBD1. The trim removed 4 bases at V and 3 bases at J, leaving 4 bases unmatched. Per germline, CDR1 MNHEY and CDR2 SVGAGI. This CDR3 region has 15 residues. The CDR3 DNA reads as TGTGCCAGCAGTTCAACGGGACAGGGCTACAATGAGCAGTTCTTC. Encoded protein: CASSSTGQGYNEQFF.

This clone was detected only a few times. Mismatch with germline at one junction end may stem from a read error. The chain combines TRBV7-7 with TRBJ2-3, with unresolved D. Germline CDR1 and CDR2: SSHAT and FNYEAQ (reference sequence). The CDR3 has 14 amino acids. CDR3 bases: TGTGCTAGCAGCTTACGGAGAGGAGCAGATACGCAGTATTTT. Its protein product is CASSLRRGADTQYF.

The chain recombines TRBV28 with TRBJ1-2, with 7 bases fitting TRBD1. CDR1 and CDR2 from the germline V gene are MDHEN and SYDVKM. This CDR3 is built from 15 residues. V shed 4 bases, J shed 4 bases, and the junction held 9 bases outside the gene matches. As DNA, the CDR3 is TGTGCCAGCAGTTCCCAAGGGACAGTCGGCTATGGCTACACCTTC. This codes for CASSSQGTVGYGYTF.

This clone was picked up a small number of times. The chain uses TRBV4-2 and TRBJ2-2; 9 nucleotides align to TRBD1. V was clipped by 1 base and J by 5 bases; unmatched bases: 2. The CDR3 covers 15 residues. Germline V gives CDR1 LGHNA, CDR2 YNFKEQ. Written as DNA, the CDR3 is TGTGCCAGCAGCCAAGGGACAGGGGTAACCGGGGAGCTGTTTTTT. Protein product: CASSQGTGVTGELFF.

The V gene is TRBV11-2, the J gene TRBJ2-7, with 10 positions matching TRBD2. This CDR3 contains 17 residues. Looked up from germline, CDR1 is SGHAT and CDR2 is FQNNGV. V shed 3 bases, J shed 7 bases, and the junction held 15 bases outside the gene matches. For the CDR3, the DNA is TGTGCCAGCAGCTTCGGTCCATTAACTAGCGGGATTGGGGAGCAGTACTTC. The encoded protein is CASSFGPLTSGIGEQYF.